Included here is one T cell receptor (beta chain) sequence, with context. The sample comes from a study of blood T cell repertoires in COVID-19. Study at large: Samples came from the United States, Italy and Spain, spanning acute and convalescent COVID-19.

Study processing details: Reference gene primer amplification gave estimated nucleated cell counts. The data were produced by immunoSEQ multiplex PCR, yet TCRdb's version contains in-frame clones alone and is incomplete. The DNA was the basis for D and trimming; V, J and clone size are from that table. The sample has about 140,000 clones, around 84% seen once. The V gene end was trimmed by 8 bases and the J gene end by 1 base; junction bases not matched to a gene: 6. This CDR3 has 14 amino acids. CDR1 is SGHTA and CDR2 is FQGNSA in the germline V gene. Source material: peripheral blood. This clonotype was sampled from a human donor in a cohort sampled during active COVID-19. The rearrangement uses TRBV7-2 and TRBJ2-7; TRBD1 agrees at 9 bases. The CDR3 bases are TGTGCCAGCGGCGGGACAGGGAGGTCCTACGAGCAGTACTTC. The encoded protein is CASGGTGRSYEQYF.